The present T cell receptor beta chain was sequenced within a study of T cell responses to AZD1222 COVID-19 vaccine. Whole-study findings and limits: Regions 160-218 and 743-854 held dominance among vaccine-associated CD4 TCRs, which spanned spike.

Trimming left V 0 bases short and J 8 bases short, with 16 bases between. The germline gives CDR1 MGHRA, CDR2 YSYEKL. The CDR3 contains 15 residues. There are a few counts of this clone. Its antigen remains unidentified. TCRdb keeps only in-frame clones here, not all; method: immunoSEQ multiplex PCR. The sample gives some 120,000 clones, less than 95% of which show up once; 4.4% is in the top ten. The TCR was taken from an adult in good health. Sequenced material: peripheral blood, taken on day 0 of MenACWY control vaccination. V gene TRBV4-1 combines with J gene TRBJ1-2, with unresolved D. CDR3 coding DNA: TGCGCCAGCAGCCAAGAACAGTCCGGGCTCGCCGGCTACACCTTC. It yields the protein CASSQEQSGLAGYTF.